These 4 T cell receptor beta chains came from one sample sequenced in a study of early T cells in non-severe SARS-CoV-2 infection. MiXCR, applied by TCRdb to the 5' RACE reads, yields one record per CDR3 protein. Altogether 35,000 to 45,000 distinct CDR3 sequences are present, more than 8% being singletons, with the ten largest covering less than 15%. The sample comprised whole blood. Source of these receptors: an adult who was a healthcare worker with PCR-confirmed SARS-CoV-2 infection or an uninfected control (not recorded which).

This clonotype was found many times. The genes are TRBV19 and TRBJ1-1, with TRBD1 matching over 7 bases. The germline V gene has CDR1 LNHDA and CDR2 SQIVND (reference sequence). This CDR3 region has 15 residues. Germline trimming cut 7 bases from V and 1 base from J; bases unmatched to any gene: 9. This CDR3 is CASIGPGTENTEAFF. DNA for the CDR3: TGTGCCAGTATTGGTCCCGGGACAGAGAACACTGAAGCTTTCTTT.

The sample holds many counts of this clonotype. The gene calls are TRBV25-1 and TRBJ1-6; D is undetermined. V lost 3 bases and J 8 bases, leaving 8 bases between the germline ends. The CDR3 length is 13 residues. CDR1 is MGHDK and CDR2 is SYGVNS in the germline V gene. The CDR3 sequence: CASSDPGHSPLHF. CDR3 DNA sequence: TGTGCCAGCAGTGATCCCGGGCATTCACCCCTCCACTTT.

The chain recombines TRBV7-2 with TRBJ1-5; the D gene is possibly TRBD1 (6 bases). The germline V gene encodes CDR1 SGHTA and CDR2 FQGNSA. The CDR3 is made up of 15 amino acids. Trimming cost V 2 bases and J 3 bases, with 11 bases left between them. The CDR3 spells CASSLTGMYNQPQHF. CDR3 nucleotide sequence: TGTGCCAGCAGCTTAACAGGGATGTACAATCAGCCCCAGCATTTT. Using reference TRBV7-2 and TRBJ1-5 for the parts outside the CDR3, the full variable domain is GAGVSQSPSNKVTEKGKDVELRCDPISGHTALYWYRQSLGQGLEFLIYFQGNSAPDKSGLPSDRFSAERTGGSVSTLTIQRTQQEDSAVYLCASSLTGMYNQPQHFGDGTRLSIL.

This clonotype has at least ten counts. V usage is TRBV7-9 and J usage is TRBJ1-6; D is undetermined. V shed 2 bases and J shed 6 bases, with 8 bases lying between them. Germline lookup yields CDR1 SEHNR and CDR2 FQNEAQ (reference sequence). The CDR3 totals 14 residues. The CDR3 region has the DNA TGTGCCAGCAGCTTACGGGCAGCTAATTCACCCCTCCACTTT. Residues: CASSLRAANSPLHF.